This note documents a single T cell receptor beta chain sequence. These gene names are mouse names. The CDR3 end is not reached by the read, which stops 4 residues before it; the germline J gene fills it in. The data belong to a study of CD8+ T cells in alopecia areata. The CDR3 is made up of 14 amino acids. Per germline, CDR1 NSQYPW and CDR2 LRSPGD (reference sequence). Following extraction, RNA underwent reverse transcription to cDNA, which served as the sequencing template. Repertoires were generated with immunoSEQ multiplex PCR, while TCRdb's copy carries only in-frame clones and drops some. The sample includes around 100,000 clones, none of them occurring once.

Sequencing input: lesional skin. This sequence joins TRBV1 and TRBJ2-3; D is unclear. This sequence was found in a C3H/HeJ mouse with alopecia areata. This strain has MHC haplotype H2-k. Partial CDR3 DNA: TGCACCTGCAGTGCAGCCATCAGAGGAGAA. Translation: CTCSAAIRGE. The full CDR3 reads CTCSAAIRGETLYF.